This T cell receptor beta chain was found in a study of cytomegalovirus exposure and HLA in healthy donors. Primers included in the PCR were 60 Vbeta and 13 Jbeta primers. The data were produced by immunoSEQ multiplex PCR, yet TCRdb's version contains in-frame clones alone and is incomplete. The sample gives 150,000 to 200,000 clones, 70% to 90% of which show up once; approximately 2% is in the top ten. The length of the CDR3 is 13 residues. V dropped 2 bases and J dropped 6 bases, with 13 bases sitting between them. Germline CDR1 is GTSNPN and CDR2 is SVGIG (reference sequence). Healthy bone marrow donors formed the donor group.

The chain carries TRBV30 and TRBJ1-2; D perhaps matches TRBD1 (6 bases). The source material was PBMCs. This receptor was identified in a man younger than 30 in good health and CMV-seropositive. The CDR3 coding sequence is TGTGCCTGGAGTCTAGGCACAGGGAATGGCTACACCTTC. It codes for CAWSLGTGNGYTF.